The rows below give T cell receptor beta chains drawn from one sample of a study of blood T cell repertoires in COVID-19. The assay was immunoSEQ multiplex PCR, and TCRdb's table has in-frame clones only and misses some. The sample carries roughly 200,000 clones, approximately 78% recorded once. Sequences were obtained from peripheral blood. The origin of the receptors is a woman aged 80 or over with COVID-19, enrolled during active disease. CDR3s include the opening cysteine and the closing phenylalanine or tryptophan. A D gene is named only where the DNA matches it firmly. The listing skips clone size in some rows; elsewhere it reads once, few, many or a size class.

D: TRBD1; V: TRBV11-2; J: TRBJ1-2; size: .; CDR3: CASSLRPGQGINYGYTF; DNA: TGTGCCAGCAGCTTAAGACCGGGACAGGGAATTAACTATGGCTACACCTTC
D: TRBD2; V: TRBV2; J: TRBJ2-1; size: .; CDR3: CADALAGGNEQFF; DNA: TGTGCCGACGCCCTAGCGGGAGGCAATGAGCAGTTCTTC
D: .; V: TRBV6-2/TRBV6-3; J: TRBJ2-1; size: .; CDR3: CASSYSRLAPDNEQFF; DNA: TGTGCCAGCAGTTACTCGCGTCTAGCGCCGGACAATGAGCAGTTCTTC
D: TRBD1; V: TRBV4-2; J: TRBJ1-2; size: .; CDR3: CASSQEPGQGSGGYTF; DNA: TGTGCCAGCAGCCAAGAACCGGGACAGGGGAGTGGAGGCTACACCTTC
D: TRBD2; V: TRBV7-3; J: TRBJ2-1; size: once; CDR3: CASRLTSGSFDEQFF; DNA: TGTGCCAGCAGGTTAACTAGCGGTTCGTTCGATGAGCAGTTCTTC
D: .; V: TRBV5-8; J: TRBJ1-2; size: once; CDR3: CASSLYRVGNYGYTF; DNA: TGTGCCAGCAGCTTATACAGGGTAGGGAACTATGGCTACACCTTC
D: .; V: TRBV4-1; J: TRBJ2-2; size: .; CDR3: CASSQEALVTGELFF; DNA: TGCGCCAGCAGCCAAGAAGCCCTAGTCACCGGGGAGCTGTTTTTT
D: .; V: TRBV15; J: TRBJ1-1; size: few; CDR3: CATSMGGPMNTEAFF; DNA: TGTGCCACCAGCATGGGGGGTCCAATGAACACTGAAGCTTTCTTT
D: TRBD1; V: TRBV6-5; J: TRBJ1-2; size: few; CDR3: CASSKGRQGDGYTF; DNA: TGTGCCAGCAGTAAGGGGAGACAGGGAGATGGCTACACCTTC
D: TRBD1; V: TRBV4-2; J: TRBJ1-1; size: .; CDR3: CASSQGQGTNTEAFF; DNA: TGTGCCAGCAGCCAAGGACAGGGCACGAACACTGAAGCTTTCTTT
D: .; V: TRBV14; J: TRBJ1-2; size: .; CDR3: CASSPRLNYGYTF; DNA: TGTGCCAGCAGCCCCCGACTGAACTATGGCTACACCTTC
D: .; V: TRBV2; J: TRBJ1-2; size: .; CDR3: CASINPGAGSGYTF; DNA: TGTGCCAGCATCAACCCTGGGGCAGGGTCCGGCTACACCTTC
D: .; V: TRBV18; J: TRBJ2-6; size: .; CDR3: CASSPVTNSGANVLTF; DNA: TGTGCCAGCTCACCAGTCACTAACTCTGGGGCCAACGTCCTGACTTTC
D: .; V: TRBV12-3/TRBV12-4; J: TRBJ1-1; size: .; CDR3: CASSLMGVEAFF; DNA: TGTGCCAGCAGTTTGATGGGAGTTGAAGCTTTCTTT
D: TRBD1; V: TRBV14; J: TRBJ1-1; size: once; CDR3: CASSQDRGTVNTEAFF; DNA: TGTGCCAGCAGCCAAGATAGAGGGACAGTGAACACTGAAGCTTTCTTT
D: TRBD2; V: TRBV7-3; J: TRBJ2-7; size: .; CDR3: CASSRTSGSYEQYF; DNA: TGTGCCAGCAGCCGAACTAGCGGCTCCTACGAGCAGTACTTC
D: .; V: TRBV6-2/TRBV6-3; J: TRBJ2-7; size: .; CDR3: CASSYDPRDTLGYEQYF; DNA: TGTGCCAGCAGTTACGACCCCCGGGACACCCTCGGCTACGAGCAGTACTTC
D: TRBD2; V: TRBV5-1; J: TRBJ2-3; size: .; CDR3: CASTSGGPDTQYF; DNA: TGCGCCAGCACCTCGGGGGGGCCAGATACGCAGTATTTT
D: .; V: TRBV29-1; J: TRBJ1-1; size: .; CDR3: CSVGRGGRVDEAFF; DNA: TGCAGCGTTGGCAGGGGTGGTCGGGTTGACGAAGCTTTCTTT
D: TRBD2; V: TRBV6-1; J: TRBJ2-7; size: .; CDR3: CASSEVRKRARTSDKSEQYF; DNA: TGTGCCAGCAGTGAAGTCCGAAAAAGGGCTAGGACTAGCGACAAGTCCGAGCAGTACTTC
D: TRBD2; V: TRBV6-2/TRBV6-3; J: TRBJ2-5; size: .; CDR3: CASSSWRGGRDQETQYF; DNA: TGTGCCAGCAGTTCCTGGCGGGGCGGGAGGGATCAAGAGACCCAGTACTTC
D: .; V: TRBV9; J: TRBJ2-2; size: .; CDR3: CASSVAAWAGEGGELFF; DNA: TGTGCCAGCAGCGTAGCTGCATGGGCAGGGGAAGGCGGGGAGCTGTTTTTT
D: TRBD1; V: TRBV19; J: TRBJ1-1; size: .; CDR3: CASSRTGGHTEAFF; DNA: TGTGCCAGTAGTAGGACAGGGGGCCACACTGAAGCTTTCTTT
D: .; V: TRBV15; J: TRBJ1-3; size: .; CDR3: CATAVRTSGNTIYF; DNA: TGTGCCACAGCGGTGCGGACCTCTGGAAACACCATATATTTT
D: .; V: TRBV7-9; J: TRBJ2-7; size: .; CDR3: CASSLMGGQYEQYF; DNA: TGTGCCAGCAGCTTAATGGGGGGGCAATACGAGCAGTACTTC
D: TRBD1; V: TRBV5-1; J: TRBJ2-3; size: once; CDR3: CASSFRQGGGNTQYF; DNA: TGCGCCAGCAGCTTTAGACAGGGTGGGGGAAATACGCAGTATTTT
D: TRBD1; V: TRBV5-1; J: TRBJ1-4; size: .; CDR3: CASSAIEGAREKLFF; DNA: TGCGCCAGCAGCGCCATTGAGGGGGCGAGGGAAAAACTGTTTTTT
D: TRBD2; V: TRBV10-2; J: TRBJ2-7; size: .; CDR3: CASREGAGGNYEQYF; DNA: TGCGCCAGCAGAGAGGGAGCGGGGGGTAACTACGAGCAGTACTTC
D: TRBD2; V: TRBV7-2; J: TRBJ2-1; size: .; CDR3: CASNRLAGDSYNEQFF; DNA: TGTGCCAGCAACAGACTAGCGGGGGATTCCTACAATGAGCAGTTCTTC
D: .; V: TRBV19; J: TRBJ1-2; size: .; CDR3: CASDDRIYGYTF; DNA: TGTGCCAGCGACGACAGAATTTATGGCTACACCTTC
D: .; V: TRBV7-6; J: TRBJ2-7; size: .; CDR3: CASSLGERILLREQYF; DNA: TGTGCCAGCAGCTTAGGGGAGCGGATCCTCCTACGAGAGCAGTACTTC
D: .; V: TRBV27; J: TRBJ1-1; size: .; CDR3: CASSLGFRRSNTEAFF; DNA: TGTGCCAGCAGCCTGGGTTTCAGGCGCTCGAACACTGAAGCTTTCTTT
D: TRBD2; V: TRBV20-1; J: TRBJ2-2; size: .; CDR3: CSASSGAANTGELFF; DNA: TGCAGTGCTAGTAGCGGGGCGGCGAACACCGGGGAGCTGTTTTTT
D: .; V: TRBV7-3; J: TRBJ2-2; size: .; CDR3: CASSQDSTNTGELFF; DNA: TGTGCCAGCAGCCAGGACAGCACGAACACCGGGGAGCTGTTTTTT
D: TRBD1; V: TRBV29-1; J: TRBJ2-7; size: .; CDR3: CSVEGGTGVHEQYF; DNA: TGCAGCGTTGAAGGAGGGACAGGGGTCCACGAGCAGTACTTC
D: TRBD1; V: TRBV11-2; J: TRBJ1-1; size: .; CDR3: CASSSRGRKNTEAFF; DNA: TGTGCCAGCAGCTCCAGGGGGCGCAAGAACACTGAAGCTTTCTTT
D: .; V: TRBV5-1; J: TRBJ2-1; size: .; CDR3: CASSDRNNEQFF; DNA: TGCGCCAGCAGTGACAGGAACAATGAGCAGTTCTTC
D: TRBD1; V: TRBV5-1; J: TRBJ2-3; size: .; CDR3: CASSLVTGASTDTQYF; DNA: TGCGCCAGCAGCTTGGTTACAGGGGCGAGCACAGATACGCAGTATTTT
D: .; V: TRBV3-1/TRBV3-2; J: TRBJ1-1; size: .; CDR3: CASSQDVREAFF; DNA: TGTGCCAGCAGCCAAGACGTGCGAGAAGCTTTCTTT
D: .; V: TRBV3-1/TRBV3-2; J: TRBJ2-7; size: .; CDR3: CASSRVGEQYF; DNA: TGTGCCAGCAGCCGGGTCGGGGAGCAGTACTTC
D: TRBD2; V: TRBV6-2/TRBV6-3; J: TRBJ2-7; size: .; CDR3: CASSPKAGGTYEQYF; DNA: TGTGCCAGCAGCCCAAAAGCGGGAGGTACCTACGAGCAGTACTTC
D: .; V: TRBV15; J: TRBJ2-7; size: .; CDR3: CATTRDFSYEQYF; DNA: TGTGCCACCACCCGGGACTTCTCCTACGAGCAGTACTTC
D: .; V: TRBV6-1; J: TRBJ1-4; size: .; CDR3: CASSEYRGEKLFF; DNA: TGTGCCAGCAGTGAATATCGGGGAGAAAAACTGTTTTTT
D: .; V: TRBV29-1; J: TRBJ2-5; size: few; CDR3: CSVYGGGGETQYF; DNA: TGCAGCGTCTACGGAGGAGGAGGGGAGACCCAGTACTTC